A single sample gave rise to the 27 T cell receptor beta chains below, sequenced in a study of identical twins (dated by TCRdb to 2015 to 2016). The receptor library was made with 5' RACE. The data were produced on an Illumina HiSeq 2000. TCRdb's own reprocessing of the public reads used fastp at Q25 and MiXCR and kept productive beta chains. Every CDR3 protein is listed once, alongside the most common genes and DNA of its rows. The sample has just over 450,000 distinct CDR3 sequences on record, 11% to 15% of them singletons. The ten largest clones add up to approximately 0.52% of the sample. The same data also contributed to another study, on yellow fever vaccine responses in identical twins.

Sequenced input: CD4+ T cells sorted from blood. The receptors were sampled from a woman aged 18 to 35 in good health.

The V gene is TRBV5-1, the J gene TRBJ2-2; the D gene is possibly TRBD2 (6 bases). The CDR3 spans 17 residues. Germline CDR1 reads SGHRS; CDR2 reads YFSETQ. The V and J ends lost 1 base and 0 bases respectively, with 13 bases between them. The CDR3 DNA reads as TGCGCCAGCAGCTTGTTGTCTGGGGGGTCGAACACCGGGGAGCTGTTTTTT. This codes for CASSLLSGGSNTGELFF.

This clonotype was detected a few times. The chain has TRBV7-2 and TRBJ2-5; 8 bases line up with TRBD2. The CDR3 loop spans 14 amino acids. Germline V lookup: CDR1 SGHTA, CDR2 FQGNSA. J gave up 5 bases and V 4 bases, and 6 bases lay outside the gene matches. The CDR3 region has the DNA TGTGCCAGCAGCTGGACTAGCCCCTTGGAGACCCAGTACTTC. This encodes CASSWTSPLETQYF.

In its sample, this clonotype was seen a few times. The chain carries TRBV27 and TRBJ2-1; 8 positions agree with TRBD1. The germline V gene has CDR1 MNHEY and CDR2 SMNVEV (reference sequence). After removal of 3 bases from V and 7 bases from J, the junction contained 11 bases not matched to a gene. The CDR3 contains 16 residues. CDR3 nucleotides: TGTGCCAGCAGTTTGCGGGACAGGTTATTTAGAAATGAGCAGTTCTTC. It codes for CASSLRDRLFRNEQFF.

The chain has TRBV20-1 and TRBJ1-1, with 7 positions matching TRBD1. The V gene end was trimmed by 1 base and the J gene end by 1 base; junction bases not matched to a gene: 12. Germline V lookup: CDR1 DFQATT, CDR2 SNEGSKA (reference sequence). The CDR3 is 17 amino acids. The CDR3 DNA sequence: TGCAGTGCTAGAGGACAGGGAACTTCGGAAGGGAACACTGAAGCTTTCTTT. Residues: CSARGQGTSEGNTEAFF.

The chain joins TRBV5-1 to TRBJ1-6; D gene unclear. CDR3 size: 14 residues. Germline CDR1 reads SGHRS; CDR2 reads YFSETQ. V lost 4 bases, J lost 7 bases, and 12 bases lay in between. CDR3 loop: CASSPELANSPLHF. The CDR3 nucleotides are TGCGCCAGCAGCCCCGAATTGGCCAATTCACCCCTCCACTTT. Full variable domain (remainder filled in from reference TRBV5-1 and TRBJ1-6): KAGVTQTPRYLIKTRGQQVTLSCSPISGHRSVSWYQQTPGQGLQFLFEYFSETQRNKGNFPGRFSGRQFSNSRSEMNVSTLELGDSALYLCASSPELANSPLHFGNGTRLTVT.

This rearrangement joins TRBV16 to TRBJ2-7; TRBD1 matches at 8 bases. Germline V CDR1 and CDR2: KGHSY, FQNENV. This CDR3 is built from 17 residues. V was pared by 0 bases and J by 1 base, with 8 bases of the junction left unmatched. The CDR3: CASSQSLGTGSSYEQYF. CDR3 coding DNA: TGTGCCAGCAGCCAATCTTTAGGGACAGGTTCTTCCTACGAGCAGTACTTC.

This clonotype was observed a few times. The chain carries TRBV7-2 and TRBJ2-3; D could derive from TRBD1 or TRBD2 (5 bases each). With 1 base removed from V and 7 bases from J, the gap between germline ends came to 9 bases. Per the germline V gene, CDR1 is SGHTA and CDR2 is FQGNSA. This CDR3 is 13 amino acids long. In DNA, the CDR3 is TGTGCCAGCAGCTTAGGAGAGGGACATACGCAGTATTTT. This sequence encodes CASSLGEGHTQYF.

The chain employs TRBV28 and TRBJ2-4, with 11 bases aligning to TRBD1. The CDR3 length is 16 residues. From germline, CDR1 is MDHEN and CDR2 SYDVKM. V shed 6 bases, J shed 7 bases, and the junction held 11 bases outside the gene matches. The CDR3 loop reads CASRPPPGQGVNIQYF. The CDR3 nucleotides read TGTGCCAGCAGGCCTCCGCCGGGACAGGGGGTGAACATTCAGTACTTC.

J is TRBJ2-7 and V is TRBV12-3 or TRBV12-4; 11 bases line up with TRBD2. The CDR3 extends over 16 amino acids. The junction had 9 bases not matched to a gene; V was cut back by 6 bases and J by 2 bases. For the CDR3, the DNA is TGTGCCAGCAGCCGCATGACTAGCGGGAATCCCTACGAGCAGTACTTC. It yields the protein CASSRMTSGNPYEQYF.

CDR3 DNA: TGTGCCAGCAGCCGGACAGGGGGCTTCACAGATACGCAGTATTTT. This gives the protein CASSRTGGFTDTQYF. The J gene is TRBJ2-3, the V gene TRBV5-5; 11 bases agree with TRBD1. The CDR3 is 15 amino acids. V lost 4 bases to trimming and J lost 2 bases; unmatched junction nucleotides: 3. In germline, CDR1 is SGHKS, CDR2 YYEKEE (reference sequence).

This clonotype was seen repeatedly, ten times or more. The rearrangement joins TRBV29-1 to TRBJ2-3, with D possibly matching TRBD1 (6 bases). Trimming cost V 4 bases and J 2 bases, with 13 bases left between them. CDR1 and CDR2 (germline): SQVTM, ANQGSEA. This CDR3 is built from 14 residues. This CDR3 is CSVVGKGHTDTQYF. As DNA, the CDR3 is TGCAGCGTTGTGGGGAAGGGACACACAGATACGCAGTATTTT.

Here the CDR3 DNA reads TGTGCCAGCAGCCAAGGGAGTCAGCCCCAGCATTTT. It is translated as CASSQGSQPQHF. This chain joins TRBV3-1 and TRBJ1-5; no clear D. Trimming took off 1 base at V and 6 bases at J, with 4 bases between the two ends. This CDR3 has 12 amino acids. Germline assignment: CDR1 LGHDT and CDR2 YNNKEL (reference sequence).

The rearrangement uses TRBV3-1 and TRBJ2-2; 8 nucleotides agree with TRBD2. Per germline, CDR1 LGHDT and CDR2 YNNKEL (reference sequence). CDR3 length equals 15 residues. This CDR3 is CASGARAVNTGELFF. CDR3 nucleotide sequence: TGTGCTAGCGGGGCGCGGGCGGTGAACACCGGGGAGCTGTTTTTT.

There are a few counts of this clonotype. The rearrangement uses TRBV11-2 and TRBJ2-7; no definite D call. The germline V gene encodes CDR1 SGHAT and CDR2 FQNNGV. V gave up 3 bases and J gave up 2 bases, with 17 bases separating them. CDR3 size: 16 residues. The CDR3 spells CASSFFGRLSPYEQYF. The CDR3 DNA follows: TGTGCCAGCAGCTTTTTCGGGCGGCTATCTCCCTACGAGCAGTACTTC.

This clonotype was found a few times. The chain employs TRBV30 and TRBJ2-4; no clear D gene. The germline V gene has CDR1 GTSNPN and CDR2 SVGIG (reference sequence). CDR3 length: 16 amino acids. Trimming left V 0 bases short and J 4 bases short, with 16 bases between. As DNA, the CDR3 is TGTGCCTGGAGTGTATTACGGGCAACCTCGAAAAACATTCAGTACTTC. Residues: CAWSVLRATSKNIQYF.

The gene calls are TRBV7-2 and TRBJ2-4; possibly TRBD1 or TRBD2 for D (5 bases each). Germline V gene lookup returns CDR1 SGHTA and CDR2 FQGNSA. This CDR3 has 16 amino acids. With 5 bases removed from V and 0 bases from J, the gap between germline ends came to 14 bases. CDR3 DNA sequence: TGTGCCAGCAGCCCAATCCCAGGGACAGCCAAAAACATTCAGTACTTC. This codes for CASSPIPGTAKNIQYF.

The V and J genes are TRBV29-1 and TRBJ2-3, with D unresolved. The length of the CDR3 is 12 residues. Germline CDR1 SQVTM, CDR2 ANQGSEA. V shed 8 bases and J shed 0 bases, with 9 bases lying between them. The CDR3 reads CSLMQSTDTQYF. In DNA form, the CDR3 reads TGCAGCCTTATGCAGAGCACAGATACGCAGTATTTT.

This clonotype was detected only a few times. The CDR3 is CASILGPGETQYF. CDR3 DNA sequence: TGTGCCTCCATACTTGGGCCTGGGGAGACCCAGTACTTC. The chain uses TRBV30 and TRBJ2-5; no clear D gene. The germline gives CDR1 GTSNPN, CDR2 SVGIG (reference sequence). V was shortened by 7 bases and J by 5 bases, with 17 bases between the two germline ends. The CDR3 extends over 13 amino acids.

This clonotype was observed at least ten times. The V gene is TRBV20-1, the J gene TRBJ2-7, with unresolved D. There are 11 residues in the CDR3. The germline V and J ends were trimmed by 1 base and 3 bases, with 4 bases remaining between them. Germline V lookup: CDR1 DFQATT, CDR2 SNEGSKA (reference sequence). The CDR3 nucleotides read TGCAGTGCTAGAGGCCACTACGAGCAGTACTTC. As protein: CSARGHYEQYF.

This clonotype was observed many times. The chain joins TRBV5-1 to TRBJ1-1; D possibly corresponds to TRBD1 (6 bases). This CDR3 is built from 15 residues. The V end was cut by 0 bases, the J end by 2 bases, with 11 bases between. CDR1 is SGHRS and CDR2 is YFSETQ in the germline V gene. The CDR3 loop is CASSLVWGRNTEAFF. In nucleotides, the CDR3 is TGCGCCAGCAGCTTGGTCTGGGGGCGAAACACTGAAGCTTTCTTT.

There are many counts of this clonotype. The V gene is TRBV7-2, the J gene TRBJ2-7, with D hard to call. Germline CDR1 SGHTA, CDR2 FQGNSA. This CDR3 region has 16 residues. Trimming removed 1 base from V and 0 bases from J, with 13 bases in between. Here the CDR3 reads CASSLEITPSSYEQYF. The CDR3, as DNA: TGTGCCAGCAGCTTAGAGATCACCCCCAGCTCCTACGAGCAGTACTTC. The full variable domain, in which reference TRBV7-2 and TRBJ2-7 provide the parts outside the CDR3, is GAGVSQSPSNKVTEKGKDVELRCDPISGHTALYWYRQSLGQGLEFLIYFQGNSAPDKSGLPSDRFSAERTGGSVSTLTIQRTQQEDSAVYLCASSLEITPSSYEQYFGPGTRLTVT.

The V call is TRBV27, the J call TRBJ2-3, with D possibly matching TRBD1 (5 bases). The CDR3 covers 14 residues. With 2 bases removed from V and 4 bases from J, the gap between germline ends came to 10 bases. Germline CDR1 and CDR2: MNHEY and SMNVEV (reference sequence). CDR3 nucleotide sequence: TGTGCCAGCAGTTTACAGGGCCAGCCAGATACGCAGTATTTT. Protein product: CASSLQGQPDTQYF.

CDR3 region: CASASRRGAVEKLFF. The CDR3 nucleotides read TGTGCCAGTGCCAGCCGGCGAGGCGCGGTTGAAAAACTGTTTTTT. V and J are TRBV2 and TRBJ1-4; D remains ambiguous. CDR3 size: 15 residues. Germline values: CDR1 SNHLY, CDR2 FYNNEI. V gave up 9 bases and J gave up 7 bases, with 21 bases separating them.

The chain recombines TRBV12-3 or TRBV12-4 with TRBJ2-5; TRBD1 agrees at 10 bases. With V trimmed by 3 bases and J by 2 bases, 6 bases remained unmatched. CDR3 size: 16 residues. CDR3 sequence reads: CASSFGDRGGQETQYF. The DNA of the CDR3 is TGTGCCAGCAGTTTTGGGGACAGGGGAGGACAAGAGACCCAGTACTTC.

This clonotype appeared a few times. CDR3 loop: CASSGPESKGEKLFF. Here the CDR3 DNA reads TGTGCCAGCAGCGGCCCTGAGTCGAAAGGTGAAAAACTGTTTTTT. V is TRBV7-9 and J is TRBJ1-4; D unresolved. The CDR3 spans 15 residues. Germline loops: CDR1 SEHNR, CDR2 FQNEAQ (reference sequence). V was shortened by 5 bases and J by 7 bases, with 17 bases between the two germline ends.

The V call is TRBV15, the J call TRBJ2-3; the match to TRBD2 covers 8 bases. Germline V gene data show CDR1 as LNHNV and CDR2 as YYDKDF (reference sequence). The CDR3 is made up of 17 amino acids. Germline trimming cut 0 bases from V and 4 bases from J; bases unmatched to any gene: 9. Written as DNA, the CDR3 is TGTGCCACCAGCAGAGATTTTACGGGACTAGGTCCAGATACGCAGTATTTT. This gives the protein CATSRDFTGLGPDTQYF.

This chain joins TRBV29-1 and TRBJ2-7, with D maybe TRBD1 (5 bases). The V and J ends lost 4 bases and 2 bases respectively, with 15 bases between them. The CDR3 spans 14 residues. Germline V gene lookup returns CDR1 SQVTM and CDR2 ANQGSEA. DNA of the CDR3: TGCAGCGTTGGGGTCGGGCAGGGCACCTACGAGCAGTACTTC. Translating gives CSVGVGQGTYEQYF.